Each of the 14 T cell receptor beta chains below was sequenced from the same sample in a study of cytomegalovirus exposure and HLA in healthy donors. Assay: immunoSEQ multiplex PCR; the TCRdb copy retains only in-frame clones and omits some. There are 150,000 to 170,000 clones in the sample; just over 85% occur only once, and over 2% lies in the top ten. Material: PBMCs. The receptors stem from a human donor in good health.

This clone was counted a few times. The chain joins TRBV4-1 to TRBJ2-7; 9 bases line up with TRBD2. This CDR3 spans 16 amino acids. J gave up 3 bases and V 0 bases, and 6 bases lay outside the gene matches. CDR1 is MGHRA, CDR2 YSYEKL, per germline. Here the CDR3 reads CASSQDASGRFYEQYF. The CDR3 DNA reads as TGCGCCAGCAGCCAAGATGCGAGCGGGAGGTTCTACGAGCAGTACTTC.

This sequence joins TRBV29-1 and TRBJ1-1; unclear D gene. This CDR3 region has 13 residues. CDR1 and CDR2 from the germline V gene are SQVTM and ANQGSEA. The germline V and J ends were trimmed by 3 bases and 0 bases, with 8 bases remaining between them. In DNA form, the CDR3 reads TGCAGCGTTGAGAGGCCTTTGAACACTGAAGCTTTCTTT. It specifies CSVERPLNTEAFF.

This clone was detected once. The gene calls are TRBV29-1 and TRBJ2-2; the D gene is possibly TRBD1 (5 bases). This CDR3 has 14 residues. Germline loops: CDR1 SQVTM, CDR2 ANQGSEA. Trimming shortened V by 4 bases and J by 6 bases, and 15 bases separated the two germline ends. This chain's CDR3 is CSVGRGIGAGELFF. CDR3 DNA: TGCAGCGTTGGACGTGGGATAGGGGCCGGGGAGCTGTTTTTT.

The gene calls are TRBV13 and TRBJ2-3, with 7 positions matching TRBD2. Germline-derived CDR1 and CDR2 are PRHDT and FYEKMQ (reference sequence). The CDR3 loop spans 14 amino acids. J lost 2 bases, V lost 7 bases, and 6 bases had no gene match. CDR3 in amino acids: CASTGRGYTDTQYF. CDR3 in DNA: TGTGCCAGCACGGGGCGGGGGTACACAGATACGCAGTATTTT.

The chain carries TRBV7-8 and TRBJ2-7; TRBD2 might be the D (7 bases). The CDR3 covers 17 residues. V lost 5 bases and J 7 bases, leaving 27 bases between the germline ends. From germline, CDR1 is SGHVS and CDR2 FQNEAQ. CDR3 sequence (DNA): TGTGCCAGCAGCCTAAGGACAGCACTCGGGATGGGAGGGGAGCAGTACTTC. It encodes CASSLRTALGMGGEQYF.

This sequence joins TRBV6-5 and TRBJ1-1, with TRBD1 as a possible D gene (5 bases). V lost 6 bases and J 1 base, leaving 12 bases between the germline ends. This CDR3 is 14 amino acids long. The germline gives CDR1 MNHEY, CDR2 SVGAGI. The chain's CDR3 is CASRAGHPNTEAFF. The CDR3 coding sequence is TGTGCCAGCAGGGCCGGACACCCGAACACTGAAGCTTTCTTT.

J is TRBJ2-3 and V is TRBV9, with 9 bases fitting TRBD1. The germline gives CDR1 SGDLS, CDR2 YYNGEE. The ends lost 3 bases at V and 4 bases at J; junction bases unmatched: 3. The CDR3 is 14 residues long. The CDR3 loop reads CASSARTGADTQYF. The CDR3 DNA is TGTGCCAGCAGCGCTAGGACAGGGGCAGATACGCAGTATTTT.

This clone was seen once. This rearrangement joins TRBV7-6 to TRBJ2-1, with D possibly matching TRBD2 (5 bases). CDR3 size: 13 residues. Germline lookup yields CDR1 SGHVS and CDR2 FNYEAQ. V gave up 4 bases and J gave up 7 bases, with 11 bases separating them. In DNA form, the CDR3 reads TGTGCCAGCAGCTCTGTGAGAGGGAATGAGCAGTTCTTC. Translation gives CASSSVRGNEQFF.

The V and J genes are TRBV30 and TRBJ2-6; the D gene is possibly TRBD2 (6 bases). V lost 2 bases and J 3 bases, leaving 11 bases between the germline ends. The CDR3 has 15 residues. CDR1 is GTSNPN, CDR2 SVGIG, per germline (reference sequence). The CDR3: CAWSRAGYGANVLTF. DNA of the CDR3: TGTGCCTGGAGTAGGGCGGGGTATGGGGCCAACGTCCTGACTTTC.

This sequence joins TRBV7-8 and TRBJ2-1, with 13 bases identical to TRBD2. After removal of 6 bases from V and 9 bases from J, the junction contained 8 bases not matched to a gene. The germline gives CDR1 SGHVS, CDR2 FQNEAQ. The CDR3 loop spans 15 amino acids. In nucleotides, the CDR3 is TGTGCCAGCAGTTCGACGGGACTAGCGGGACGTGAGCAGTTCTTC. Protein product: CASSSTGLAGREQFF.

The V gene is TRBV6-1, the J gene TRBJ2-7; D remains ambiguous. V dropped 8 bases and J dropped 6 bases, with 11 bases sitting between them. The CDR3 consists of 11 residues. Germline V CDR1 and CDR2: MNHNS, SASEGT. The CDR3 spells CASAPFGEQYF. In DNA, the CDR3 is TGTGCCAGCGCCCCGTTCGGCGAGCAGTACTTC.

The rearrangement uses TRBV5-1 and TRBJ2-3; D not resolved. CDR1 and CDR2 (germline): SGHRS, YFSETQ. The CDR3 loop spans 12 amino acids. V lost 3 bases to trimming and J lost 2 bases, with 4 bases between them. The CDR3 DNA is TGCGCCAGCAGCTCTCCCACAGATACGCAGTATTTT. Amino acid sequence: CASSSPTDTQYF.

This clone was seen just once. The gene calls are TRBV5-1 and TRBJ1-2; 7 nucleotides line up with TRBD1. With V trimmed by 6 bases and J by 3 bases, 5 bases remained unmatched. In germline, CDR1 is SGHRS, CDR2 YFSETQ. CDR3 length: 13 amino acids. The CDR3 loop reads CASKGQGDYGYTF. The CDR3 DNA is TGCGCCAGCAAAGGGCAGGGGGACTATGGCTACACCTTC.

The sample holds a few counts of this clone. For the CDR3, the DNA is TGTGCCAGCAGCGAGAGGTACAACTATGGCTACACCTTC. This gives the protein CASSERYNYGYTF. This chain connects TRBV6-5 to TRBJ1-2; D unclear. V was shortened by 6 bases and J by 2 bases, with 10 bases between the two germline ends. The CDR3 consists of 13 residues. Germline values: CDR1 MNHEY, CDR2 SVGAGI.